The 4 T cell receptor beta chains presented below share a single source sample, sequenced in a study of control samples from healthy donors and cancer patients. The method was immunoSEQ multiplex PCR; TCRdb's version includes in-frame clones alone and lacks a portion of them. The repertoire has roughly 120,000 clones, around 89% of them found once; the top ten carry 2% to 3%. The sequenced sample was blood. The receptors were gathered from a woman in her 70s in good health.

This clone was detected ten times or more. The chain recombines TRBV9 with TRBJ1-6; no clear D. Germline V CDR1 and CDR2: SGDLS, YYNGEE. This CDR3 spans 12 amino acids. The germline V and J ends were trimmed by 4 bases and 8 bases, with 7 bases remaining between them. The CDR3 region has the DNA TGTGCCAGCAGCCCTCTGCATTCACCCCTCCACTTT. Protein sequence: CASSPLHSPLHF. The full variable domain, rest sourced from reference TRBV9 and TRBJ1-6, is DSGVTQTPKHLITATGQRVTLRCSPRSGDLSVYWYQQSLDQGLQFLIQYYNGEERAKGNILERFSAQQFPDLHSELNLSSLELGDSALYFCASSPLHSPLHFGNGTRLTVT.

CDR3 bases: TGTGCCAGCAGCCAGATGGGACAGGGGAGGGATACGCAGTATTTT. It translates to CASSQMGQGRDTQYF. The V call is TRBV3-1 (or the pseudogene TRBV3-2), the J call TRBJ2-3; 10 bases line up with TRBD1. The V gene's germline CDR1 is LGHDT and CDR2 YNNKEL (reference sequence). V gave up 3 bases and J gave up 6 bases; unmatched junction bases: 6. This CDR3 comprises 15 residues.

The rearrangement joins TRBV7-7 to TRBJ2-1, with 13 bases that match TRBD2. The CDR3 runs 15 residues. Germline values: CDR1 SSHAT, CDR2 FNYEAQ (reference sequence). With V trimmed by 5 bases and J by 6 bases, 4 bases remained unmatched. In DNA, the CDR3 is TGTGCCAGCAGCCAGGGACTAGCGGGGACCAATGAGCAGTTCTTC. Protein product: CASSQGLAGTNEQFF.

The chain links TRBV13 to TRBJ1-1; 7 positions agree with TRBD1. V gave up 5 bases and J gave up 4 bases; unmatched junction bases: 7. Germline CDR1 PRHDT, CDR2 FYEKMQ (reference sequence). The CDR3 sequence is 14 residues long. The CDR3 loop is CASSPEGAATEAFF. For the CDR3, the DNA is TGTGCCAGCAGCCCGGAGGGGGCCGCCACTGAAGCTTTCTTT.